This T cell receptor beta chain was sequenced during a study of T cell repertoires in cytomegalovirus infection. Study-level information: Carrying CMV and the relevant HLA type showed in public TCR beta signatures. Study results and caveats: Public TCR beta family frequency separated CMV-and-HLA carriers, including in an independent cohort. The ex vivo response was dominated by HLA-C-restricted CMV-specific TCR beta clonotypes.

The V gene end was trimmed by 4 bases and the J gene end by 0 bases; junction bases not matched to a gene: 10. Germline CDR1 is SEHNR and CDR2 is FQNEAQ (reference sequence). The CDR3 length is 18 residues. This clonotype was detected ten times or more. What it binds is not known. TCRdb processed the reads anew with MiXCR; each CDR3 protein has one entry. Counted here are some 300,000 distinct CDR3 sequences, roughly an eighth occurring once; the ten biggest clones make up roughly 8.9%. J is TRBJ1-3 and V is TRBV7-9; 9 bases are a match to TRBD1. This clonotype was sampled from a human donor in good health (CMV status not recorded). Some clones in this sample may be carry-over from other donors' samples. Sample: PBMCs. This chain's CDR3 is CASSSSLGQGVSGNTIYF. CDR3 nucleotide sequence: TGTGCCAGCAGCTCTAGCCTGGGACAGGGAGTCTCTGGAAACACCATATATTTT.